This note documents a single T cell receptor (beta chain) sequence. This sample is drawn from a study of technical replicates of blood from a handful of donors. Sequencing used immunoSEQ multiplex PCR; TCRdb keeps in-frame clones, though not all of them. The table has 65,000 to 85,000 clones, around 94% seen once. This CDR3 has 11 residues. The germline V and J ends were trimmed by 1 base and 11 bases, with 8 bases remaining between them. Germline V gene sequence: CDR1 MNHNY, CDR2 SVGAGI (reference sequence). Material for sequencing was T cells isolated from PBMCs. The source is a human donor in good health. The rearrangement joins TRBV6-6 to TRBJ1-1, with D hard to call. The CDR3 DNA reads as TGTGCCAGCAGTTACTACGAGGAGGCTTTCTTT. Translation: CASSYYEEAFF.